What follows are 14 T cell receptor beta chains derived from one specimen sequenced in a study of blood T cell repertoires in COVID-19. Libraries were prepared by immunoSEQ multiplex PCR; TCRdb keeps only in-frame clonotypes and omits some of them. The profile shows over 150,000 clones, nearly 80% of them singletons. Material: peripheral blood. Source of these receptors: a man older than 75 with acute or convalescent COVID-19.

This chain links TRBV12-3 or TRBV12-4 with TRBJ2-2; no firm D call. The V end lost 6 bases, the J end lost 5 bases, and 10 bases lay between the germline ends. The CDR3 loop spans 13 amino acids. DNA for the CDR3: TGTGCCAGCAGCCTAAGGAGAACCGGGGAGCTGTTTTTT. Translated, it gives CASSLRRTGELFF.

The chain uses TRBV10-3 and TRBJ2-7; 11 bases are a match to TRBD2. CDR1 is ENHRY and CDR2 is SYGVKD in the germline V gene. The V gene end was trimmed by 6 bases and the J gene end by 7 bases; junction bases not matched to a gene: 5. The CDR3 has 13 amino acids. CDR3: CAIRDSGGGEQYF. The CDR3 DNA reads TGTGCCATCAGGGATAGCGGGGGGGGTGAGCAGTACTTC.

The J gene is TRBJ1-5, the V gene TRBV18, with D hard to call. V lost 5 bases to trimming and J lost 0 bases, with 8 bases between them. The CDR3 loop spans 14 amino acids. The V gene's germline CDR1 is KGHSH and CDR2 LQKENI. CDR3 in amino acids: CASSESSSNQPQHF. CDR3 DNA: TGTGCCAGCTCAGAGAGTTCTAGCAATCAGCCCCAGCATTTT.

This chain joins TRBV6-6 and TRBJ2-1; 8 positions agree with TRBD2. The ends lost 8 bases at V and 10 bases at J; junction bases unmatched: 19. Germline CDR1 is MNHNY and CDR2 is SVGAGI (reference sequence). CDR3 size: 16 residues. CDR3 loop: CASQGRGAPLNIEQFF. The CDR3 DNA follows: TGTGCCAGCCAAGGGCGGGGGGCCCCCTTAAACATCGAGCAGTTCTTC.

In its sample, this clone was seen once. V gene TRBV6-4 combines with J gene TRBJ2-1; 9 positions agree with TRBD1. The CDR3 contains 15 residues. Germline-derived CDR1 and CDR2 are MRHNA and SNTAGT. Unmatched junction bases numbered 10, after V lost 4 bases and J lost 9 bases. Here the CDR3 reads CASSVQGQGGTEQFF. The CDR3 coding sequence is TGTGCCAGCAGTGTTCAGGGACAGGGAGGTACTGAGCAGTTCTTC.

There are many counts of this clone. V is TRBV12-3 or TRBV12-4 and J is TRBJ1-1; D gene ambiguous. V dropped 5 bases and J dropped 1 base, with 5 bases sitting between them. This CDR3 contains 12 residues. CDR3 sequence reads: CASSVQNTEAFF. Here the CDR3 DNA reads TGTGCCAGCAGTGTACAGAACACTGAAGCTTTCTTT.

This clone was counted once. The rearrangement links TRBV11-2 to TRBJ1-2; 8 bases agree with TRBD1. The V and J ends lost 5 bases and 7 bases, in that order; junction bases with no gene match: 12. The CDR3 is 15 residues long. CDR1 and CDR2 from the germline V gene are SGHAT and FQNNGV. CDR3 in DNA: TGTGCCAGCAGCCTGCGAGTGGACAGGGTTCGTGGCTACACCTTC. Protein product: CASSLRVDRVRGYTF.

The chain joins TRBV5-6 to TRBJ2-6; D remains ambiguous. The CDR3 contains 14 residues. The V end was cut by 4 bases, the J end by 0 bases, with 5 bases between. Germline-derived CDR1 and CDR2 are SGHDT and YYEEEE. The DNA of the CDR3 is TGTGCCAGCAGCCGTCTCTCTGGGGCCAACGTCCTGACTTTC. Residues: CASSRLSGANVLTF.

J is TRBJ2-4 and V is TRBV9; 11 bases line up with TRBD2. Per germline, CDR1 SGDLS and CDR2 YYNGEE. CDR3 length: 20 residues. Germline trimming cut 3 bases from V and 0 bases from J; bases unmatched to any gene: 14. CDR3 coding DNA: TGTGCCAGCAGCGAATCAACTTCTAGCGGGGGGTCCTTAGCCAAAAACATTCAGTACTTC. Protein sequence: CASSESTSSGGSLAKNIQYF. The variable domain in full, completed from reference TRBV9 and TRBJ2-4, reads DSGVTQTPKHLITATGQRVTLRCSPRSGDLSVYWYQQSLDQGLQFLIQYYNGEERAKGNILERFSAQQFPDLHSELNLSSLELGDSALYFCASSESTSSGGSLAKNIQYFGAGTRLSVL.

The CDR3 spells CASSFNREGETQYF. The CDR3 DNA sequence: TGCGCCAGCAGCTTTAACAGGGAAGGGGAGACCCAGTACTTC. The chain links TRBV5-1 to TRBJ2-5; a weak D match, TRBD1 (6 bases). The V gene's germline CDR1 is SGHRS and CDR2 YFSETQ. This CDR3 spans 14 amino acids. V was shortened by 2 bases and J by 5 bases, with 13 bases between the two germline ends.

The genes are TRBV11-2 and TRBJ2-5; D might be TRBD1 (7 bases). Germline CDR1 SGHAT, CDR2 FQNNGV. V was clipped by 5 bases and J by 4 bases, with 14 bases between them. The CDR3 contains 14 residues. CDR3 residues: CASSPTGRRETQYF. The CDR3 DNA sequence: TGTGCCAGCAGCCCGACAGGGAGGAGAGAGACCCAGTACTTC.

J is TRBJ1-2 and V is TRBV7-9; TRBD1 is a possible D gene (6 bases). Germline V gene data show CDR1 as SEHNR and CDR2 as FQNEAQ (reference sequence). Deletions cut 3 bases from V and 2 bases from J, with 16 bases between. The CDR3 contains 16 residues. CDR3 sequence (DNA): TGTGCCAGCAGCTTCGGACAGCCCAGGATCAACTATGGCTACACCTTC. Residues: CASSFGQPRINYGYTF.

V gene TRBV6-5 combines with J gene TRBJ1-2; D possibly corresponds to TRBD1 (5 bases). The CDR3 loop spans 14 amino acids. Trimming cost V 4 bases and J 4 bases, with 13 bases left between them. Germline V lookup: CDR1 MNHEY, CDR2 SVGAGI. CDR3 amino acids: CASSFVGASYGYTF. CDR3 coding DNA: TGTGCCAGCAGTTTCGTTGGGGCGAGCTATGGCTACACCTTC.

V and J are TRBV20-1 and TRBJ1-3; no definite D call. The CDR3 totals 14 residues. Deletions cut 3 bases from V and 0 bases from J, with 9 bases between. From germline, CDR1 is DFQATT and CDR2 SNEGSKA (reference sequence). CDR3 DNA: TGCAGTGCTAGTGGGCAGCGCTCTGGAAACACCATATATTTT. It specifies CSASGQRSGNTIYF.